This entry lists 20 T cell receptor beta chains sequenced from one sample in a study of shared clonotypes between healthy human individuals. Produced via immunoSEQ multiplex PCR; TCRdb's table is partial and in-frame only. The profile shows about 300,000 clones, around two thirds of them singletons. Input material: memory CD4+ T cells sorted from blood. Subset meaning: CD45RA-negative fraction. These receptors all come from a man aged 30-40 years in good health.

This sequence joins TRBV10-3 and TRBJ1-3, with TRBD1 as a possible D gene (5 bases). The germline V gene encodes CDR1 ENHRY and CDR2 SYGVKD. V was cut by 11 bases and J by 4 bases, with 12 bases left in between. The CDR3 loop spans 12 amino acids. The CDR3 reads CAGGTSGNTIYF. In nucleotides, the CDR3 is TGTGCCGGCGGGACTAGCGGAAACACCATATATTTT.

The chain employs TRBV2 and TRBJ1-1; no reliable D call. Germline V lookup: CDR1 SNHLY, CDR2 FYNNEI. CDR3 size: 15 residues. V lost 5 bases and J 0 bases, leaving 13 bases between the germline ends. This chain's CDR3 is CASSYTHGMNTEAFF. In DNA form, the CDR3 reads TGTGCCAGCAGTTACACTCACGGAATGAACACTGAAGCTTTCTTT.

About this clone itself: This same CDR3 is encoded by further DNA sequences in the sample. The V and J genes are TRBV7-2 and TRBJ2-3; 9 nucleotides align to TRBD1. CDR1 and CDR2 from the germline V gene are SGHTA and FQGNSA. After removal of 3 bases from V and 3 bases from J, the junction contained 4 bases not matched to a gene. The CDR3 totals 15 residues. CDR3 DNA: TGTGCCAGCAGCTTGGGGACAGGGATGACAGATACGCAGTATTTT. This encodes CASSLGTGMTDTQYF.

This chain connects TRBV5-5 to TRBJ2-7, with TRBD1 matching 9 bases. V lost 3 bases to trimming and J lost 6 bases; unmatched junction nucleotides: 10. Germline loops: CDR1 SGHKS, CDR2 YYEKEE (reference sequence). CDR3 length: 15 residues. In DNA, the CDR3 is TGTGCCAGCAGCTCACCGGGACAGGGTTCACGCGAGCAGTACTTC. Its protein product is CASSSPGQGSREQYF.

This chain connects TRBV11-2 to TRBJ1-5; 7 bases map to TRBD1. This CDR3 contains 14 residues. The J segment lost 9 bases and the V segment lost 4 bases, leaving 9 bases of the junction unmatched. Germline V lookup: CDR1 SGHAT, CDR2 FQNNGV. CDR3 coding DNA: TGTGCCAGCAGCTCGAGGACAGGAGATCGGCCCCAGCATTTT. Residues: CASSSRTGDRPQHF.

The genes are TRBV2 and TRBJ1-1, with TRBD1 matching over 7 bases. V trimming: 6 bases; J trimming: 1 base; junction bases outside the gene matches: 5. The germline V gene has CDR1 SNHLY and CDR2 FYNNEI. The CDR3 has 14 residues. The CDR3 nucleotides read TGTGCCAGCAGCCAGGGGGGGTCGAACACTGAAGCTTTCTTT. Its protein is CASSQGGSNTEAFF.

The chain joins TRBV19 to TRBJ2-5, with D unclear. CDR3 length equals 13 residues. V lost 5 bases to trimming and J lost 5 bases, with 12 bases between them. Looked up from germline, CDR1 is LNHDA and CDR2 is SQIVND (reference sequence). In DNA form, the CDR3 reads TGTGCCAGTAGTTATGGATCAGTGGAGACCCAGTACTTC. As protein: CASSYGSVETQYF.

The CDR3 DNA follows: TGTGCCAGCAGCCAAGTCGTGCAGGGCACAGATACGCAGTATTTT. Translation gives CASSQVVQGTDTQYF. The gene calls are TRBV4-2 and TRBJ2-3; D unclear. V lost 1 base and J 1 base, leaving 9 bases between the germline ends. Germline V gene sequence: CDR1 LGHNA, CDR2 YNFKEQ. This CDR3 is built from 15 residues.

The J gene is TRBJ2-3, the V gene TRBV14; 9 nucleotides align to TRBD1. CDR1 and CDR2 from the germline V gene are SGHDN and FVKESK. J lost 4 bases, V lost 4 bases, and 12 bases had no gene match. The CDR3 loop spans 17 amino acids. The CDR3 is CASSPNPGQGVADTQYF. CDR3 sequence (DNA): TGTGCCAGCAGCCCGAACCCGGGACAGGGCGTCGCAGATACGCAGTATTTT.

CDR3 sequence reads: CASSPSRGRGYTF. DNA of the CDR3: TGTGCCAGCAGTCCCTCGAGGGGGAGGGGCTACACCTTC. This chain joins TRBV27 and TRBJ1-2; TRBD1 might be the D (6 bases). The germline V gene encodes CDR1 MNHEY and CDR2 SMNVEV (reference sequence). CDR3 length: 13 residues. Trimming took off 5 bases at V and 8 bases at J, with 15 bases between the two ends.

This clone was found once. The chain is built from TRBV10-2 and TRBJ1-2; D unresolved. Germline V gives CDR1 WSHSY, CDR2 SAAADI. V was shortened by 3 bases and J by 5 bases, with 4 bases between the two germline ends. The CDR3 has 11 residues. The CDR3 DNA is TGCGCCAGCAGTGAAGGATATGGCTACACCTTC. It translates to CASSEGYGYTF.

V gene TRBV11-3 combines with J gene TRBJ2-5; 7 bases are shared with TRBD2. Germline V gene sequence: CDR1 SGHNT, CDR2 YENEEA. With V trimmed by 5 bases and J by 2 bases, 5 bases remained unmatched. This CDR3 is built from 14 residues. CDR3 loop: CASSPTSLQETQYF. The CDR3 coding sequence is TGTGCCAGCAGCCCGACTAGCCTTCAAGAGACCCAGTACTTC.

V and J are TRBV7-9 and TRBJ1-4, with D possibly matching TRBD1 (6 bases). Germline V gene sequence: CDR1 SEHNR, CDR2 FQNEAQ (reference sequence). The CDR3 is made up of 15 amino acids. The germline V and J ends were trimmed by 0 bases and 3 bases, with 8 bases remaining between them. The CDR3 loop reads CASSLAGQPNEKLFF. The CDR3 nucleotides are TGTGCCAGCAGCTTAGCGGGACAACCTAATGAAAAACTGTTTTTT.

The chain couples TRBV6-1 to TRBJ1-5; no clear D gene. Per the germline V gene, CDR1 is MNHNS and CDR2 is SASEGT. The CDR3 extends over 13 amino acids. Between the trimmed V and J ends, which lost 5 bases and 5 bases, there was a span of 10 bases. CDR3 in amino acids: CASSLSSYQPQHF. The CDR3 nucleotides read TGTGCCAGCAGTTTGAGTTCTTATCAGCCCCAGCATTTT.

This clone has only one observation. The gene calls are TRBV10-3 and TRBJ1-2; the D is unclear. Trimming left V 3 bases short and J 0 bases short, with 8 bases between. The CDR3 is 14 amino acids. CDR1 is ENHRY and CDR2 is SYGVKD in the germline V gene. The DNA for the CDR3 is TGTGCCATCAGTGACTCTGGAGCTAACTATGGCTACACCTTC. Translating gives CAISDSGANYGYTF.

The chain links TRBV11-2 to TRBJ1-3, with D perhaps matching TRBD1 (6 bases). The germline V gene has CDR1 SGHAT and CDR2 FQNNGV. This CDR3 comprises 15 residues. Between the trimmed V and J ends, which lost 4 bases and 1 base, there was a span of 11 bases. CDR3 protein: CASSSKQGSGNTIYF. The CDR3 DNA follows: TGTGCCAGCAGCTCTAAACAGGGTTCTGGAAACACCATATATTTT.

The chain employs TRBV27 and TRBJ2-7; D unclear. This CDR3 comprises 14 residues. V lost 4 bases, J lost 2 bases, and 12 bases lay in between. The germline V gene encodes CDR1 MNHEY and CDR2 SMNVEV (reference sequence). The CDR3 bases are TGTGCCAGCAGTTCCAGTATTGGTCCCTACGAGCAGTACTTC. Its protein product is CASSSSIGPYEQYF.

The CDR3 is CASSLNRYNEQFF. The CDR3 DNA sequence: TGTGCCAGCAGTTTAAACAGATACAATGAGCAGTTCTTC. The genes are TRBV28 and TRBJ2-1; D remains ambiguous. The CDR3 runs to 13 residues. V dropped 2 bases and J dropped 4 bases, with 6 bases sitting between them. The germline gives CDR1 MDHEN, CDR2 SYDVKM.

There are a few counts of this clone. The V call is TRBV19, the J call TRBJ2-5; D is uncertain. The V and J ends lost 5 bases and 0 bases respectively, with 7 bases between them. The CDR3 extends over 13 amino acids. Germline V gene data show CDR1 as LNHDA and CDR2 as SQIVND (reference sequence). This chain's CDR3 is CASSSRYQETQYF. The CDR3 DNA is TGTGCCAGTAGTTCCCGGTACCAAGAGACCCAGTACTTC.

This chain links TRBV6-5 with TRBJ2-2; TRBD1 agrees at 7 bases. The CDR3 totals 15 residues. The germline gives CDR1 MNHEY, CDR2 SVGAGI. The junction had 4 bases not matched to a gene; V was cut back by 5 bases and J by 1 base. CDR3 DNA sequence: TGTGCCAGCAGTCGAGGGACAGAGAACACCGGGGAGCTGTTTTTT. Translating it yields CASSRGTENTGELFF.